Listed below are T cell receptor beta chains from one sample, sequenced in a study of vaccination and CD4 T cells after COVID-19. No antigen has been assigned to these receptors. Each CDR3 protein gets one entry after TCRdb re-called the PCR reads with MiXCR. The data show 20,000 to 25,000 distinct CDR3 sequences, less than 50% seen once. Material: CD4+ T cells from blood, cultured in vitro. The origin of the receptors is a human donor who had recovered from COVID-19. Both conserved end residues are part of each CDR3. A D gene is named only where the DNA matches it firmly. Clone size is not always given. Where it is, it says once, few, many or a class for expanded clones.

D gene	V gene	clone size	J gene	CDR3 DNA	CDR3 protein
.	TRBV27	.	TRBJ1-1	TGTGCCAGCAGTCGGGCCGCAGGTGGGAACACTGAAGCTTTCTTT	CASSRAAGGNTEAFF
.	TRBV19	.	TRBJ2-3	TGTGCCAGTAGTATAAGGTCGCGCACAGATACGCAGTATTTT	CASSIRSRTDTQYF
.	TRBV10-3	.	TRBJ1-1	TGTGCCATCAGTGGTCGGGTAGGGAAGAACACTGAAGCTTTCTTT	CAISGRVGKNTEAFF
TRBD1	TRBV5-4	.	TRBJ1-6	TGTGCCAGCAGCTGGAACGCGGGACAGGGGACAACACCCCTCCACTTT	CASSWNAGQGTTPLHF
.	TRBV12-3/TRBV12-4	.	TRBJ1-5	TGTGCCAGCAGTCCCCCCCCGGAGGGGCCCCACCAGCCCCAGCATTTT	CASSPPPEGPHQPQHF
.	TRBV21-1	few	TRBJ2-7	TGTGCCAGCAGAAACGACCCGGGACCCCCGAAACGCTCCTACGAGCAGTACTTC	CASRNDPGPPKRSYEQYF
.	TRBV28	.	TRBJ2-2	TGTGCCAGCAGTTTAATGGAAGGGGCGAACACCGGGGAGCTGTTTTTT	CASSLMEGANTGELFF
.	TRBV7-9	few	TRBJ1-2	TGTGCCAGCAGCACACAACCGGGGCTCCGCAGCTACACCTTC	CASSTQPGLRSYTF
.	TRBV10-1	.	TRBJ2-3	TGCGCCCCTAGGACTAGGGTACAGAGGACAGGGGCTAGCGGGAGACCCACGAAAGATACGCAGTATTTT	CAPRTRVQRTGASGRPTKDTQYF
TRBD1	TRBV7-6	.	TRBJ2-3	TGTGCCAGCAGCTCATCAGGGGGCTTAAATACGCAGTATTTT	CASSSSGGLNTQYF
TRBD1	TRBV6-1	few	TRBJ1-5	TGTGCCAGCAGCCAACAGGGGGCCCTGCCCCAGCATTTT	CASSQQGALPQHF
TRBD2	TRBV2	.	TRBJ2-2	TGTGCCAGCAGTGCGGGACTAGCGGGAGAGGGTCGGTTCAGGGAGCTGTTTTTT	CASSAGLAGEGRFRELFF
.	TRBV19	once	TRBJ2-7	TGTGCCAGTAGTATCCACACCTACTACGAGCAGTACTTC	CASSIHTYYEQYF
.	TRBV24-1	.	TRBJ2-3	TGTGCCACCAGTGACACAGATACGCAGTATTTT	CATSDTDTQYF
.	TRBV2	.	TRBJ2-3	TGTGCCAGCGCCCAGACGGCAGATACGCAGTATTTT	CASAQTADTQYF
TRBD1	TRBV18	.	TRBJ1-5	TGTGCCAGCTCATCGGGACAGACCCTTTATAGCAATCAGCCCCAGCATTTT	CASSSGQTLYSNQPQHF
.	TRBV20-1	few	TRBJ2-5	TGCAGTGCTAGAGATGGTGCGTCGGGGCAAGAGACCCAGTACTTC	CSARDGASGQETQYF
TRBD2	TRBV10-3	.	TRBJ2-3	TGTGCCATCAGTGAGGTCTCTGCGGGAGAGGGTACGCAGTATTTT	CAISEVSAGEGTQYF
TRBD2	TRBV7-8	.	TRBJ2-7	TGTGCCAGCAGCCAAAGGACTAGCCCCCCCTACGAGCAGTACTTC	CASSQRTSPPYEQYF
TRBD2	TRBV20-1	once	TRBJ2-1	TGCAGTGCTCCCAACCTCCGGACTAGCGGAAGCTACAATGAGCAGTTCTTC	CSAPNLRTSGSYNEQFF
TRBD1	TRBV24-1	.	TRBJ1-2	TGTGCCACCAGTGGCTCGGACAGGGTCTATGGCTACACCTTC	CATSGSDRVYGYTF
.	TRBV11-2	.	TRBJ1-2	TGTGCCAGCAGCTCTCCCGCCGCGGGGGCCGGAGGCTACACCTTC	CASSSPAAGAGGYTF
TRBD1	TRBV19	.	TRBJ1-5	TGTGCCAGTAGGGTATCTCCCGGGACAGGGGGCGTTCAGCCCCAGCATTTT	CASRVSPGTGGVQPQHF
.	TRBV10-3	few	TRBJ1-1	TGTGCCATCAGGGGAGACGGCGGAGCGGACACTGAAGCTTTCTTT	CAIRGDGGADTEAFF
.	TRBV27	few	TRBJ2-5	TGTGCCAGCAGTTTTGGGGTTGGCGAGACCCAGTACTTC	CASSFGVGETQYF
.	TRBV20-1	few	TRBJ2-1	TGCAGTGCTAAAATTGCGGCCCTGAACAATGAGCAGTTCTTC	CSAKIAALNNEQFF
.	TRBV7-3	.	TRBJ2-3	TGTGCCAGCAGCTCAATGGGGGATACGCAGTATTTT	CASSSMGDTQYF
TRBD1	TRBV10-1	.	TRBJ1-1	TGCGCCAGCAGCCACACCACTTCACAGGGGGGAGCTTTCTTT	CASSHTTSQGGAFF
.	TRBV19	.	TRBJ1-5	TGTGCCAGTAGTATAGATCCTGACGGGTACAATCAGCCCCAGCATTTT	CASSIDPDGYNQPQHF
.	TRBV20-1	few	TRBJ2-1	TGCAGTGCTAGGGACAGCGGACGGTTCCGTAACAATGAGCAGTTCTTC	CSARDSGRFRNNEQFF
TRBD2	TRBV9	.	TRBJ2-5	TGTGCCAGCAGCGTAGCGGGAGGGCCCCAAGAGACCCAGTACTTC	CASSVAGGPQETQYF
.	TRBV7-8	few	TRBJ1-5	TGTGCCAGCAGCTTATTAGGGGCGATTCAGCCCCAGCATTTT	CASSLLGAIQPQHF
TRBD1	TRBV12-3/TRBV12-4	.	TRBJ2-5	TGTGCCAGCAGGCCTGGGACAGGCGTAGAGACCCAGTACTTC	CASRPGTGVETQYF
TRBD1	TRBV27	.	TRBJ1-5	TGTGCCAGCAGTTTCGGGGCAGGGGGAAATCAGCCCCAGCATTTT	CASSFGAGGNQPQHF
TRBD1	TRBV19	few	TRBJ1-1	TGTGCCAGTAGTCGTTTAGGGGGCGGGACTGAAGCTTTCTTT	CASSRLGGGTEAFF
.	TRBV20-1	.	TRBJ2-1	TGCAGTGCTGGCCATTGGAGGTCCTACAATGAGCAGTTCTTC	CSAGHWRSYNEQFF
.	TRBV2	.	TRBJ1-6	TGTGCCAGCAGTAGGGCGGAGGAATCACCCCTCCACTTT	CASSRAEESPLHF
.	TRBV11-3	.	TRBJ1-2	TGTGCCAGCAGCTTAGAGGGGTACGGTGGCTACACCTTC	CASSLEGYGGYTF
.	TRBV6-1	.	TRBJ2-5	TGTGCCAGCAGTGAACAGCTAGAAGAGACCCAGTACTTC	CASSEQLEETQYF
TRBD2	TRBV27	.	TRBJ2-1	TGTGCCAGCAGTTTGGGAAGAGCGGGAGGGCCGAGCAATGAGCAGTTCTTC	CASSLGRAGGPSNEQFF
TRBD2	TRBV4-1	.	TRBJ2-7	TGCGCCAGCAGCCAGCTCGGACTAGCGGGAGTGGGACACGAGCAGTACTTC	CASSQLGLAGVGHEQYF
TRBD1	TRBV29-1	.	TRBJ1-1	TGCAGCTACAGACAGGGAACGACTGCACCGGAAGCTTTCTTT	CSYRQGTTAPEAFF
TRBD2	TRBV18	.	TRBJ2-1	TGTGCCAGCTCAGCGGGACTACCGGGAAATGAGCAGTTCTTC	CASSAGLPGNEQFF
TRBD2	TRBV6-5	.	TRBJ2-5	TGTGCCAGCAGTTACGGGGGGACTAGCGGAGAGACCCAGTACTTC	CASSYGGTSGETQYF
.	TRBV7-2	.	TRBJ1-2	TGTGCCAGCAGGGACCGACATGGAAACTATGGCTACACCTTC	CASRDRHGNYGYTF
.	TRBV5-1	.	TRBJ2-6	TGCGCCAGCAGCTTGGGGACAGTCTGGTCTGGGGCCAACGTCCTGACTTTC	CASSLGTVWSGANVLTF
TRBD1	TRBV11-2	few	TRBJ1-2	TGTGCCAGCAGCTTCAACAGGGGAGGCTACACCTTC	CASSFNRGGYTF
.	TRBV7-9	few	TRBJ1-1	TGTGCCAGCAGCTTAGCCGGACGGGGAGCGGGGACTGAAGCTTTCTTT	CASSLAGRGAGTEAFF
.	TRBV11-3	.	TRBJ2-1	TGTGCCAGCAGCTTAAAAGTCCGCGAGCAGTTCTTC	CASSLKVREQFF
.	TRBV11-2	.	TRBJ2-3	TGTGCCAGCAGCTTAGTAGGGCCAGATACGCAGTATTTT	CASSLVGPDTQYF